These T cell receptor beta chains were read from a single sample in a study of blood T cell repertoires in COVID-19. This table comes from immunoSEQ multiplex PCR, and its TCRdb copy is limited to in-frame clones, with some not included. The table records about 480,000 clones, roughly 88% of them present only once. The sample taken for sequencing was PBMCs or T cells enriched from blood (not recorded which). These receptors originate from a woman between 40 and 55 years old who had recovered from COVID-19. CDR3s include the opening cysteine and the closing phenylalanine or tryptophan. D genes are given only for firm matches. Where a row states a size, it is once, few, many or the class of an expanded clone; other rows omit it.

clone size	D gene	V gene	J gene	CDR3 DNA	CDR3 protein
.	.	TRBV20-1	TRBJ1-5	TGCAGTGCTGGTGGGGGGGGAACAAACAATCAGCCCCAGCATTTT	CSAGGGGTNNQPQHF
.	TRBD2	TRBV5-1	TRBJ2-2	TGCGCCAGCAGCTTGGCCGGGACTAGCGTGAACACCGGGGAGCTGTTTTTT	CASSLAGTSVNTGELFF
.	.	TRBV7-9	TRBJ1-6	TGTGCCAGCAGCCTGGGAAATCCAGGGCCAAATTCACCCCTCCACTTT	CASSLGNPGPNSPLHF
.	TRBD2	TRBV5-5	TRBJ2-1	TGTGCCAGCAGCTTTCCTAGCGGGAGGGCTGGCAATGAGCAGTTCTTC	CASSFPSGRAGNEQFF
.	.	TRBV10-2	TRBJ2-2	TGCGCCAGCAGTGATGGCAGGGAGGCCGTCGGGGAGCTGTTTTTT	CASSDGREAVGELFF
.	.	TRBV21-1	TRBJ2-4	TGTGCCAGCAGCAAAGAACTAGCGGGAGGGCATCTAGCCAAAAACATTCAGTACTTC	CASSKELAGGHLAKNIQYF
.	.	TRBV6-5	TRBJ1-1	TGTGCCAGCATTCGGCCAGGGCAGAACACTGAAGCTTTCTTT	CASIRPGQNTEAFF
.	TRBD2	TRBV5-1	TRBJ2-1	TGCGCCAGCAGCACTCGGACTAGCGGGTCCTACAATGAGCAGTTCTTC	CASSTRTSGSYNEQFF
.	TRBD1	TRBV5-1	TRBJ2-3	TGCGCCAGCAGCCTACGACAGGGCTACACAGATACGCAGTATTTT	CASSLRQGYTDTQYF
once	.	TRBV5-6	TRBJ1-6	TGTGCCAGCAGCTACTGGGGCGCGGGGAATTCACCCCTCCACTTT	CASSYWGAGNSPLHF
.	.	TRBV9	TRBJ1-3	TGTGCCAGCAGCCTCACGGCTGGAAACACCATATATTTT	CASSLTAGNTIYF
.	.	TRBV4-2	TRBJ2-2	TGTGCCAGCAGCTGGGCGGCGGGGGCTCGATCCACCGGGGAGCTGTTTTTT	CASSWAAGARSTGELFF
once	.	TRBV5-1	TRBJ2-1	TGCGCCAGCAGCCGGGGCCACACAGGGTTAGGGGATGAGCAGTTCTTC	CASSRGHTGLGDEQFF
.	.	TRBV7-8	TRBJ1-1	TGTGCCAGCAGCTTAGGACCGGGGAGGGACACTGAAGCTTTCTTT	CASSLGPGRDTEAFF
.	.	TRBV25-1	TRBJ1-4	TGTGCCAGCAGTGAGCCCAGGGGTTTTGGCGAAAAACTGTTTTTT	CASSEPRGFGEKLFF
.	TRBD2	TRBV6-2/TRBV6-3	TRBJ2-5	TGTGCCAGCAGTTTTCTCGGACTAGCCGGAGAGACCCAGTACTTC	CASSFLGLAGETQYF
once	.	TRBV5-1	TRBJ1-2	TGCGCCAGCAGCTTAGGCGACAGCAACTATGGCTACACCTTC	CASSLGDSNYGYTF
.	.	TRBV6-1	TRBJ2-7	TGTGCCAGCAGTGAGGTACAGGGCTCCCCCTACGAGCAGTACTTC	CASSEVQGSPYEQYF
.	.	TRBV7-2	TRBJ1-1	TGTGCCAGCAGCTGGGGCCAAAACACTGAAGCTTTCTTT	CASSWGQNTEAFF
.	.	TRBV12-3/TRBV12-4	TRBJ1-4	TGTGCCAGCAGTTTATACCAGCCAGGGGTACTGTTTTTT	CASSLYQPGVLFF
.	TRBD2	TRBV27	TRBJ2-1	TGTGCCAGCAGTTTATGGCCTAGCGGGAGCGGTGAGCAGTTCTTC	CASSLWPSGSGEQFF
.	.	TRBV10-1	TRBJ2-3	TGCGCCAGCAGCCCCGGGACATCAAGCACAGATACGCAGTATTTT	CASSPGTSSTDTQYF
.	.	TRBV5-6	TRBJ2-5	TGTGCCAGCAGCTTGGGGGCCGCCTTGCGTGAGACCCAGTACTTC	CASSLGAALRETQYF
.	.	TRBV10-2	TRBJ2-1	TGCGCCAGCACGACTATCGGGAATGAGCAGTTCTTC	CASTTIGNEQFF
.	.	TRBV5-1	TRBJ1-1	TGCGCCAGCAGCCTTTCGTGGGAGGAAGGGTACACTGAAGCTTTCTTT	CASSLSWEEGYTEAFF
.	.	TRBV5-4	TRBJ2-1	TGTGCCAGCAGCTTGGATCTTTTGAATGAGCAGTTCTTC	CASSLDLLNEQFF
.	TRBD2	TRBV19	TRBJ2-3	TGTGCCAGCCAGGTTCGGGGGGGGGATACGCAGTATTTT	CASQVRGGDTQYF
.	.	TRBV19	TRBJ2-3	TGTGCCAGTAGTACCCCCCCAGGGGGCACAGATACGCAGTATTTT	CASSTPPGGTDTQYF
.	TRBD1	TRBV19	TRBJ2-1	TGTGCCAGTAGTCAGACAGGGGGGTACAATGAGCAGTTCTTC	CASSQTGGYNEQFF
.	.	TRBV7-9	TRBJ2-1	TGTGCCAGCAGCCGGGGACAAAACAATGAGCAGTTCTTC	CASSRGQNNEQFF
.	.	TRBV11-2	TRBJ2-5	TGTGCCAGCAGGAAGATCGGGGAAGGAGAGACCCAGTACTTC	CASRKIGEGETQYF
.	TRBD1	TRBV19	TRBJ1-2	TGTGCCAGTAGGGCCGCGGGACAGGGTTTTGGCTACACCTTC	CASRAAGQGFGYTF
.	.	TRBV2	TRBJ1-2	TGTGCCAGCAGTCTTGGACAGTGGGATGGCTACACCTTC	CASSLGQWDGYTF
.	.	TRBV10-3	TRBJ2-5	TGTGCCATCAGTGAGACTAGGGCGGAAGAGACCCAGTACTTC	CAISETRAEETQYF
.	.	TRBV30	TRBJ1-2	TGTGCCTGGAGTTCCCCGATAGACAGGCTCTATGGCTACACCTTC	CAWSSPIDRLYGYTF
.	TRBD2	TRBV6-5	TRBJ2-5	TGTGCCAGCAGTTATGGGCTAGCGGAAGAGACCCAGTACTTC	CASSYGLAEETQYF
.	.	TRBV19	TRBJ2-7	TGTGCCAGTAGTCCCGGCAGGTCTAAGGTCGCCTACGAGCAGTACTTC	CASSPGRSKVAYEQYF
.	.	TRBV4-3	TRBJ1-2	TGCGCCAGCAGCCAAAATCCCCAGAACGCTAACTATGGCTACACCTTC	CASSQNPQNANYGYTF
.	TRBD1	TRBV27	TRBJ2-1	TGTGCCAGCAGTTTAAGGGGGCGCAATGAGCAGTTCTTC	CASSLRGRNEQFF
.	.	TRBV5-1	TRBJ2-3	TGCGCCAGCAGCTTGAGGCCGGCGGGCTCGACAGATACGCAGTATTTT	CASSLRPAGSTDTQYF
once	.	TRBV21-1	TRBJ2-6	TGTGCCAGCAGCAAAGTAGGAGACAGCCCCTCTGGGGCCAACGTCCTGACTTTC	CASSKVGDSPSGANVLTF
.	.	TRBV28	TRBJ1-2	TGTGCCAGCAGTTTGACCCCAGGCCGGGGAACTAACTATGGCTACACCTTC	CASSLTPGRGTNYGYTF
.	TRBD1	TRBV24-1	TRBJ2-2	TGTGCCACCAGTATGGGACAGTCGAACACCGGGGAGCTGTTTTTT	CATSMGQSNTGELFF
.	.	TRBV5-1	TRBJ1-1	TGCGCCAGCAGCTCGCAACCGACAGGGAACACTGAAGCTTTCTTT	CASSSQPTGNTEAFF
few	TRBD2	TRBV19	TRBJ2-2	TGTGCCAGTCGACTAGCGGGAGGGTCCGGGGAGCTGTTTTTT	CASRLAGGSGELFF
few	.	TRBV3-1/TRBV3-2	TRBJ1-4	TGTGCCAGCAGCCAAGATATGACAGATGATAATGAAAAACTGTTTTTT	CASSQDMTDDNEKLFF
.	TRBD2	TRBV27	TRBJ2-1	TGTGCCAGCAGTACTAGCGTAACCTCCTACAATGAGCAGTTCTTC	CASSTSVTSYNEQFF
.	.	TRBV23-1	TRBJ1-1	TGCGCCAGCAGTCAATCTAGTAGGGAGGGCACTGAAGCTTTCTTT	CASSQSSREGTEAFF
.	TRBD2	TRBV6-5	TRBJ2-5	TGTGCCAGCAGTCTAGCGGCCGGAGGTTGGGAGACCCAGTACTTC	CASSLAAGGWETQYF
.	.	TRBV6-2/TRBV6-3	TRBJ2-7	TGTGCCAGCAGTCAGGTAAACGAGCAGTACTTC	CASSQVNEQYF
once	.	TRBV19	TRBJ1-5	TGTGCCAGTCGGGACACTAGCAATCAGCCCCAGCATTTT	CASRDTSNQPQHF
.	.	TRBV19	TRBJ1-2	TGTGCCAGTAGCGCCCAGGGAACAGCCTATGGCTACACCTTC	CASSAQGTAYGYTF
.	TRBD1	TRBV11-2	TRBJ2-3	TGTGCCAGCAGGAACGGACAGGGGAGGCAGATAGATACGCAGTATTTT	CASRNGQGRQIDTQYF
.	.	TRBV4-3	TRBJ2-6	TGCGCCAGCAGCCAAGATTCGATAGGGGGCTCTGGGGCCAACGTCCTGACTTTC	CASSQDSIGGSGANVLTF
.	.	TRBV6-2/TRBV6-3	TRBJ1-3	TGTGCCAGCAGTTACGGGAGCTCTGGAAACACCATATATTTT	CASSYGSSGNTIYF
.	.	TRBV2	TRBJ2-1	TGTGCCAGCGGACTCTACAATGAGCAGTTCTTC	CASGLYNEQFF
.	.	TRBV5-6	TRBJ1-5	TGTGCCAGCCGGCCCGGCGGAAATAGCAATCAGCCCCAGCATTTT	CASRPGGNSNQPQHF
.	.	TRBV10-3	TRBJ1-4	TGTGCCATCAGTGAGGGGGCGATCACTAATGAAAAACTGTTTTTT	CAISEGAITNEKLFF
.	.	TRBV7-8	TRBJ2-7	TGTGCCAGCAGCCCTATCAACGAGCAGTACTTC	CASSPINEQYF
.	.	TRBV21-1	TRBJ1-2	TGTGCCAGCATCCCCCTCCGTCAGGGGGCGTATGGCTACACCTTC	CASIPLRQGAYGYTF